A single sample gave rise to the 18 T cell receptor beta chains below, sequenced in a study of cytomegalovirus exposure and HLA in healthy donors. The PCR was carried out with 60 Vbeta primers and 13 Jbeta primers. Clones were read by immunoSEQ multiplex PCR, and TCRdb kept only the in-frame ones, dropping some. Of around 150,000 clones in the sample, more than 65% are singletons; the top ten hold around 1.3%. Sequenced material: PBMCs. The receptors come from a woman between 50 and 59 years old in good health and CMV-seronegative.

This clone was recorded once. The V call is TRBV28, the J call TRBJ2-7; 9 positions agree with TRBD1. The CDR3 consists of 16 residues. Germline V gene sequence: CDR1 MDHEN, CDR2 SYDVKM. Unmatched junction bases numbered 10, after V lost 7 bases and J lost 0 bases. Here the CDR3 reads CASIPRWDRDSYEQYF. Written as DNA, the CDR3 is TGTGCCAGCATACCACGGTGGGACAGGGACTCCTACGAGCAGTACTTC.

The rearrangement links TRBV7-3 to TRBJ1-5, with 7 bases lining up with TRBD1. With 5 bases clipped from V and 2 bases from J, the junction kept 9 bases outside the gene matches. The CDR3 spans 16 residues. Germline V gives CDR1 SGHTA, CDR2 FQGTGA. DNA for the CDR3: TGTGCCAGCAGCCCAGGGGGAAATCTTGGCAATCAGCCCCAGCATTTT. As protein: CASSPGGNLGNQPQHF.

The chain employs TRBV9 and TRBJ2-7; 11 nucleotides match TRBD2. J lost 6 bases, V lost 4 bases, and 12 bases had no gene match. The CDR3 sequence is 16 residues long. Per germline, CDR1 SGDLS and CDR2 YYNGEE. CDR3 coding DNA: TGTGCCAGCAGCTACCGTATAGCGGGAGGGCCGTTCGAGCAGTACTTC. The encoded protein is CASSYRIAGGPFEQYF.

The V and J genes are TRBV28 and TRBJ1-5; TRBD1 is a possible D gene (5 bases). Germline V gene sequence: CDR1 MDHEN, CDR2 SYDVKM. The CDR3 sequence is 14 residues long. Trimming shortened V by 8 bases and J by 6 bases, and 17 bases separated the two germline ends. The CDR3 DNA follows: TGTGCCAGCGGCCCGAGTGCGGGACGTCAGCCCCAGCATTTT. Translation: CASGPSAGRQPQHF.

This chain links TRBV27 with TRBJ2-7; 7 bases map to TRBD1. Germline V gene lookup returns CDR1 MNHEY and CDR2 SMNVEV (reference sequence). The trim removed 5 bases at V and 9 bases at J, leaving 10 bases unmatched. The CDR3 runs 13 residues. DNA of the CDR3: TGTGCCAGCAGTCCCACAGGGGCCCGAACGCAGTACTTC. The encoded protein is CASSPTGARTQYF.

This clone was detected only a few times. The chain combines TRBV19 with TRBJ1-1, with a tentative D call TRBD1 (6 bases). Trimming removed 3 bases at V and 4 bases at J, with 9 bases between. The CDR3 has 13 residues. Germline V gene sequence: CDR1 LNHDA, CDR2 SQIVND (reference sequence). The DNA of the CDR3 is TGTGCCAGTAGTATTGGGGGGGCCACTGAAGCTTTCTTT. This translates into CASSIGGATEAFF.

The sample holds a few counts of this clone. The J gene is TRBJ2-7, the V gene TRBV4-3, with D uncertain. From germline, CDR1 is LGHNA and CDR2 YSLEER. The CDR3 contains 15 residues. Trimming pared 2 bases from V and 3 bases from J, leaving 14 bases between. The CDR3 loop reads CASSQSARSSYEQYF. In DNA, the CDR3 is TGCGCCAGCAGCCAATCCGCCCGGTCTAGCTACGAGCAGTACTTC.

For the CDR3, the DNA is TGTGCCAGCAGGGGGCGGACAGGGGTCTGGGAGACCCAGTACTTC. Translated, it gives CASRGRTGVWETQYF. V and J are TRBV7-9 and TRBJ2-5, with 9 bases lining up with TRBD1. V shed 6 bases, J shed 5 bases, and the junction held 10 bases outside the gene matches. From germline, CDR1 is SEHNR and CDR2 FQNEAQ (reference sequence). CDR3 length: 15 amino acids. The entire variable domain, with the rest obtained from reference TRBV7-9 and TRBJ2-5, is as follows: DTGVSQNPRHKITKRGQNVTFRCDPISEHNRLYWYRQTLGQGPEFLTYFQNEAQLEKSRLLSDRFSAERPKGSFSTLEIQRTEQGDSAMYLCASRGRTGVWETQYFGPGTRLLVL.

The CDR3 region is CAISEEENTEAFF. The DNA for the CDR3 is TGTGCCATCAGTGAGGAGGAAAACACTGAAGCTTTCTTT. The chain links TRBV10-3 to TRBJ1-1; D is unclear. The CDR3 extends over 13 amino acids. Germline assignment: CDR1 ENHRY and CDR2 SYGVKD. V lost 2 bases to trimming and J lost 2 bases, with 6 bases between them.

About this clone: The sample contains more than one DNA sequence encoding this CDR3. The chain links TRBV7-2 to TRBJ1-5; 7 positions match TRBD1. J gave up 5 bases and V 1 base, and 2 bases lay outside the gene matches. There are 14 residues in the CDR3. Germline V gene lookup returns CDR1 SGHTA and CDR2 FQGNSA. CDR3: CASSLDRGYQPQHF. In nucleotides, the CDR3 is TGTGCCAGCAGCTTAGACAGGGGTTATCAGCCCCAGCATTTT.

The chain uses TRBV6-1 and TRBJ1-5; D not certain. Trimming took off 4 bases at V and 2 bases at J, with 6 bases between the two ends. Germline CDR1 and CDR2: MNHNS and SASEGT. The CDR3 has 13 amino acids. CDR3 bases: TGTGCCAGCAGTGTCCGGGGCAATCAGCCCCAGCATTTT. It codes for CASSVRGNQPQHF.

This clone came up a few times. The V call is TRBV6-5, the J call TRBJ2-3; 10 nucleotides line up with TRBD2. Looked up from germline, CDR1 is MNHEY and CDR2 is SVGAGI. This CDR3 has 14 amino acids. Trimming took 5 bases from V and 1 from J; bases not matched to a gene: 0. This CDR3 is CASSSGRGTDTQYF. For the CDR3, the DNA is TGTGCCAGCAGTAGCGGGAGGGGCACAGATACGCAGTATTTT.

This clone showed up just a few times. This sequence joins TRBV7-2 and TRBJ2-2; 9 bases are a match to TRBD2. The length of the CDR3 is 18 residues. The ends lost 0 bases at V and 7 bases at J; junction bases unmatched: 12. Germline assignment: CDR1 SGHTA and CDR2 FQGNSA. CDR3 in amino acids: CASSLARLGGGAGGELFF. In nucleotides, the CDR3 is TGTGCCAGCAGCTTAGCGCGTCTGGGCGGGGGGGCTGGCGGGGAGCTGTTTTTT.

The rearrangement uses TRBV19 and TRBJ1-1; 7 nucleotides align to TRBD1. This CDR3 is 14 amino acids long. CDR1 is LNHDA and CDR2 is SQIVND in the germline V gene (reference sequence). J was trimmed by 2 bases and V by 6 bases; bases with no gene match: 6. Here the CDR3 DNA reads TGTGCCAGTAGACTCGGACAGGCAAACACTGAAGCTTTCTTT. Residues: CASRLGQANTEAFF.

CDR3 bases: TGTGCCAGCAGCTTAACAGGGGGCTGGGATGAGCAGTTCTTC. Its translation is CASSLTGGWDEQFF. The chain uses TRBV7-9 and TRBJ2-1, with 9 positions matching TRBD1. In germline, CDR1 is SEHNR, CDR2 FQNEAQ (reference sequence). The CDR3 contains 14 residues. V shed 2 bases and J 8 bases; nucleotides not matched to a gene: 4. Filled out from reference TRBV7-9 and TRBJ2-1, the complete variable domain reads DTGVSQNPRHKITKRGQNVTFRCDPISEHNRLYWYRQTLGQGPEFLTYFQNEAQLEKSRLLSDRFSAERPKGSFSTLEIQRTEQGDSAMYLCASSLTGGWDEQFFGPGTRLTVL.

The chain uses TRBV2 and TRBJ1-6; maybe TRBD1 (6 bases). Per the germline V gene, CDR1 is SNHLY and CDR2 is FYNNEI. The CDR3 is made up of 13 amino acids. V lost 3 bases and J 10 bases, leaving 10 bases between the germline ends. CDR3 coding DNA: TGTGCCAGCAGTGAGGTCAGGGGCTCACCCCTCCACTTT. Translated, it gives CASSEVRGSPLHF.

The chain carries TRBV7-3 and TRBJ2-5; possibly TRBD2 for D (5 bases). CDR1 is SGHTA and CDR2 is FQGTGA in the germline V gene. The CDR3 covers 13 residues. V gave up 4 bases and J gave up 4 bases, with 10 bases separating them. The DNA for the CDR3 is TGTGCCAGCAGCTGGGTAGAGGGAGAGACCCAGTACTTC. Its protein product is CASSWVEGETQYF.

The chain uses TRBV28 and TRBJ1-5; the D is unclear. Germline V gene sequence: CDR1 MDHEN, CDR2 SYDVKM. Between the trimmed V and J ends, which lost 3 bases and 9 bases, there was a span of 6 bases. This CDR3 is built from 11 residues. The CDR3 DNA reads TGTGCCAGCAGTTTTCTTCCGCCCCAGCATTTT. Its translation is CASSFLPPQHF.